Following are 24 T cell receptor beta chains from one sample sequenced in a study of T cells in localized non-small cell lung cancer. The method was immunoSEQ multiplex PCR; TCRdb's version includes in-frame clones alone and lacks a portion of them. This sample carries fewer than 30,000 clones, around 87% of them seen once, and the ten largest clones take around 6.1%. Sample: PBMCs, taken before any cancer treatment. The receptors stem from a man aged 40 to 69 with stage II lung adenocarcinoma.

This sequence joins TRBV28 and TRBJ1-1; 8 nucleotides align to TRBD1. The CDR3 length is 14 residues. Losses at the gene ends were 8 bases for V and 1 base for J; bases not matched to a gene: 6. Looked up from germline, CDR1 is MDHEN and CDR2 is SYDVKM. CDR3 DNA sequence: TGTGCCAGCTTTCCAGGGGGCGGGAACACTGAAGCTTTCTTT. Translated, it gives CASFPGGGNTEAFF.

The chain uses TRBV7-2 and TRBJ2-1; D possibly corresponds to TRBD2 (5 bases). Trimming shortened V by 1 base and J by 6 bases, and 10 bases separated the two germline ends. CDR1 is SGHTA, CDR2 FQGNSA, per germline. The CDR3 length is 14 residues. CDR3 coding DNA: TGTGCCAGCAGCTTAGGCCCCGAGGGCAATGAGCAGTTCTTC. It specifies CASSLGPEGNEQFF.

In the case of this clone: At one boundary the junction diverges from the germline segment, which might be a read error. As DNA, the CDR3 is TGTGCCAGCAGTCAAGCCGGAAACACCATATATTTT. This gives the protein CASSQAGNTIYF. The chain recombines TRBV2 with TRBJ1-3; D unclear. Germline assignment: CDR1 SNHLY and CDR2 FYNNEI. CDR3 length: 12 residues.

This sequence joins TRBV7-3 and TRBJ2-3; the D is unclear. Trimming took 2 bases from V and 6 from J, leaving 9 bases between them. The germline V gene encodes CDR1 SGHTA and CDR2 FQGTGA. The CDR3 has 13 residues. CDR3 residues: CASSLSKRDTQYF. The CDR3 coding sequence is TGTGCCAGCAGCTTATCTAAGAGGGATACGCAGTATTTT.

The chain couples TRBV5-4 to TRBJ2-1, with D tentatively TRBD2 (5 bases). CDR1 and CDR2 (germline): SGHNT, YYREEE (reference sequence). V lost 3 bases and J lost 8, with 12 bases in between. The CDR3 has 13 amino acids. CDR3 in amino acids: CASSSPGKDEQFF. CDR3 nucleotide sequence: TGTGCCAGCAGCTCCCCCGGGAAAGATGAGCAGTTCTTC.

The chain employs TRBV19 and TRBJ1-1, with D hard to call. From germline, CDR1 is LNHDA and CDR2 SQIVND (reference sequence). V lost 5 bases to trimming and J lost 0 bases, with 7 bases between them. The CDR3 spans 13 residues. The CDR3 loop is CASSATVNTEAFF. DNA for the CDR3: TGTGCCAGTAGTGCGACTGTGAACACTGAAGCTTTCTTT.

The chain is built from TRBV6-1 and TRBJ2-3; 8 bases agree with TRBD1. The CDR3 length is 14 residues. J was trimmed by 6 bases and V by 6 bases; bases with no gene match: 8. Looked up from germline, CDR1 is MNHNS and CDR2 is SASEGT. CDR3 nucleotides: TGTGCCAGCAGGGACAGGGAAAGGAGTGATACGCAGTATTTT. Protein product: CASRDRERSDTQYF.

A note on this clone: Other DNA sequences in this sample translate to the same CDR3. The chain couples TRBV4-3 to TRBJ1-1; 9 bases map to TRBD1. The J segment lost 3 bases and the V segment lost 4 bases, leaving 3 bases of the junction unmatched. Germline CDR1 is LGHNA and CDR2 is YSLEER. The CDR3 totals 14 residues. The CDR3 region has the DNA TGCGCCAGCAGCCTGGGGGACAGGGACACTGAAGCTTTCTTT. This encodes CASSLGDRDTEAFF.

The chain employs TRBV5-1 and TRBJ2-7; TRBD2 matches at 9 bases. The CDR3 is 16 residues long. The junction had 4 bases not matched to a gene; V was cut back by 0 bases and J by 0 bases. Germline CDR1 and CDR2: SGHRS and YFSETQ. DNA of the CDR3: TGCGCCAGCAGCTTGGGGCTAGCGGGATACTCCTACGAGCAGTACTTC. It translates to CASSLGLAGYSYEQYF.

The rearrangement uses TRBV7-9 and TRBJ2-7, with a weak D call TRBD1 (6 bases). The V end was cut by 1 base, the J end by 4 bases, with 17 bases between. CDR1 and CDR2 (germline): SEHNR, FQNEAQ (reference sequence). The CDR3 totals 16 residues. CDR3 nucleotide sequence: TGTGCCAGCAGCTTAGATGCAGGGGAAGGGGTATACGAGCAGTACTTC. It encodes CASSLDAGEGVYEQYF.

The chain employs TRBV5-8 and TRBJ1-6; 9 bases fit TRBD1. V shed 5 bases, J shed 7 bases, and the junction held 4 bases outside the gene matches. The CDR3 length is 14 residues. The V gene's germline CDR1 is SGHTS and CDR2 YDEGEE. The CDR3 sequence is CASRPDRGNSPLHF. DNA of the CDR3: TGTGCCAGCAGACCGGACAGGGGCAATTCACCCCTCCACTTT.

This clone has just one count. The genes are TRBV9 and TRBJ2-7; D is perhaps TRBD2 (5 bases). The CDR3 contains 16 residues. Looked up from germline, CDR1 is SGDLS and CDR2 is YYNGEE. The germline V and J ends were trimmed by 0 bases and 3 bases, with 16 bases remaining between them. The CDR3 loop is CASSVDGFGSSYEQYF. The DNA for the CDR3 is TGTGCCAGCAGCGTAGACGGATTTGGGAGTAGCTACGAGCAGTACTTC.

The genes are TRBV27 and TRBJ2-3, with D uncertain. CDR3 length: 16 residues. Trimming removed 5 bases from V and 2 bases from J, with 17 bases in between. Germline V lookup: CDR1 MNHEY, CDR2 SMNVEV (reference sequence). The CDR3 DNA is TGTGCCAGCAGTCAAGGAGCCGAGAGGACCACAGATACGCAGTATTTT. Residues: CASSQGAERTTDTQYF.

V and J are TRBV5-1 and TRBJ2-2, with TRBD1 identical over 8 bases. Germline lookup yields CDR1 SGHRS and CDR2 YFSETQ. V was pared by 7 bases and J by 4 bases, with 12 bases of the junction left unmatched. This CDR3 spans 16 amino acids. This CDR3 reads CASSPGQGGGTGELFF. The CDR3, as DNA: TGCGCCAGCTCACCCGGACAGGGTGGTGGCACCGGGGAGCTGTTTTTT.

V usage is TRBV18 and J usage is TRBJ2-5; the D call may be TRBD1 or TRBD2 (7 bases each). Trimming pared 0 bases from V and 2 bases from J, leaving 13 bases between. The CDR3 loop spans 16 amino acids. Germline assignment: CDR1 KGHSH and CDR2 LQKENI. DNA for the CDR3: TGTGCCAGCTCACCACCGCGGGGGACAGATCAAGAGACCCAGTACTTC. Protein: CASSPPRGTDQETQYF.

This clone has only one observation. This chain joins TRBV5-1 and TRBJ1-1, with D tentatively TRBD1 (5 bases). CDR3 length: 15 residues. Per the germline V gene, CDR1 is SGHRS and CDR2 is YFSETQ. Between the trimmed V and J ends, which lost 0 bases and 0 bases, there was a span of 9 bases. The CDR3 DNA reads TGCGCCAGCAGCTTGGACGGGGGGATGAACACTGAAGCTTTCTTT. Protein: CASSLDGGMNTEAFF. The variable domain in full, completed from reference TRBV5-1 and TRBJ1-1, reads KAGVTQTPRYLIKTRGQQVTLSCSPISGHRSVSWYQQTPGQGLQFLFEYFSETQRNKGNFPGRFSGRQFSNSRSEMNVSTLELGDSALYLCASSLDGGMNTEAFFGQGTRLTVV.

V is TRBV9 and J is TRBJ1-6; 10 nucleotides align to TRBD1. Germline CDR1 is SGDLS and CDR2 is YYNGEE. Trimming at V came to 4 bases and at J to 7 bases, leaving 11 bases not matched to a gene. The CDR3 is made up of 17 amino acids. CDR3 DNA sequence: TGTGCCAGCAGCTCCCCGACTATGGGACAGGGGAATTCACCCCTCCACTTT. This codes for CASSSPTMGQGNSPLHF.

The chain carries TRBV4-3 and TRBJ1-6, with 9 bases fitting TRBD1. Per the germline V gene, CDR1 is LGHNA and CDR2 is YSLEER. The CDR3 is 16 residues long. Trimming cost V 2 bases and J 5 bases; bases outside gene matches: 4. CDR3 amino acids: CASSQLRDRDNSPLHF. The CDR3 DNA reads TGCGCCAGCAGCCAACTCCGGGACAGGGATAATTCACCCCTCCACTTT.

The J gene is TRBJ2-1, the V gene TRBV11-2; D may be TRBD2 (6 bases). Germline loops: CDR1 SGHAT, CDR2 FQNNGV. V dropped 4 bases and J dropped 7 bases, with 11 bases sitting between them. This CDR3 is built from 13 residues. For the CDR3, the DNA is TGTGCCAGCAGCTCTCAGGAGGGTAATGAGCAGTTCTTC. This gives the protein CASSSQEGNEQFF. The whole variable domain, remainder taken from reference TRBV11-2 and TRBJ2-1, is EAGVAQSPRYKIIEKRQSVAFWCNPISGHATLYWYQQILGQGPKLLIQFQNNGVVDDSQLPKDRFSAERLKGVDSTLKIQPAKLEDSAVYLCASSSQEGNEQFFGPGTRLTVL.

The chain is built from TRBV6-1 and TRBJ1-1, with D possibly being TRBD1 (5 bases). Trimming stripped 4 bases from V and 6 bases from J, with 12 bases between. This CDR3 has 13 amino acids. Germline CDR1 MNHNS, CDR2 SASEGT. CDR3 amino acids: CASSGPTAPEAFF. DNA for the CDR3: TGTGCCAGCAGTGGCCCGACAGCCCCTGAAGCTTTCTTT.

The chain joins TRBV19 to TRBJ2-4; a possible D gene is TRBD2 (6 bases). V shed 5 bases and J shed 3 bases, with 14 bases lying between them. The CDR3 totals 15 residues. Germline CDR1 reads LNHDA; CDR2 reads SQIVND (reference sequence). The CDR3 loop reads CASSGPSDNKNIQYF. CDR3 in DNA: TGTGCCAGTAGTGGGCCTAGCGATAACAAAAACATTCAGTACTTC.

The V call is TRBV27, the J call TRBJ2-3; D is ambiguous. The CDR3 consists of 13 residues. The germline V gene encodes CDR1 MNHEY and CDR2 SMNVEV (reference sequence). Trimming took 3 bases from V and 1 from J, leaving 5 bases between them. CDR3 region: CASSFLGTDTQYF. Written as DNA, the CDR3 is TGTGCCAGCAGTTTTCTAGGCACAGATACGCAGTATTTT.

The chain combines TRBV2 with TRBJ1-4; no clear D gene. CDR1 is SNHLY, CDR2 FYNNEI, per germline. V was pared by 7 bases and J by 0 bases, with 9 bases between. This CDR3 has 14 residues. CDR3 sequence reads: CASTSVTTNEKLFF. The CDR3 nucleotides read TGTGCCAGCACTTCAGTAACAACTAATGAAAAACTGTTTTTT. The whole variable domain, filled in from reference TRBV2 and TRBJ1-4, reads EPEVTQTPSHQVTQMGQEVILRCVPISNHLYFYWYRQILGQKVEFLVSFYNNEISEKSEIFDDQFSVERPDGSNFTLKIRSTKLEDSAMYFCASTSVTTNEKLFFGSGTQLSVL.

The chain employs TRBV30 and TRBJ2-5, with D possibly TRBD2 on 6 matching bases. From germline, CDR1 is GTSNPN and CDR2 SVGIG (reference sequence). The ends were cut back, 0 bases at V and 7 bases at J, with 21 bases in the middle. The length of the CDR3 is 16 residues. The CDR3 DNA is TGTGCCTGGAGTGTACTAAGTATACCGGCGGAGGGGACCCAGTACTTC. This translates into CAWSVLSIPAEGTQYF.